This record concerns one T cell receptor (beta chain) sequence. This sample was taken from a study of control samples from healthy donors and cancer patients. The CDR3 is made up of 14 amino acids. Looked up from germline, CDR1 is GTSNPN and CDR2 is SVGIG (reference sequence). The ends lost 1 base at V and 4 bases at J; junction bases unmatched: 6. Clones were sequenced by immunoSEQ multiplex PCR, and TCRdb holds only the in-frame ones, with some missing. The sample yields 150,000 to 200,000 clones, 90% to 95% seen once. The receptor was derived from a man younger than 40 in good health. Sequenced sample: blood. This chain connects TRBV30 to TRBJ1-2; 7 nucleotides line up with TRBD1. As DNA, the CDR3 is TGTGCCTGGAGTGCCAGGACAGGTTCCTATGGCTACACCTTC. Protein product: CAWSARTGSYGYTF.